The rows below give T cell receptor beta chains drawn from one sample of a study of blood T cells in healthy people across ages. TCRdb re-called the 5' RACE reads with MiXCR, one entry per CDR3 protein. Of 650,000 to 800,000 distinct CDR3 sequences detected, under 45% appear once; the ten largest clones hold about a fifth. Material for sequencing was blood. These receptors were taken from a man aged 60 to 75 in good health. Both conserved end residues are trimmed from each CDR3. A D gene is named only where the DNA matches it firmly.

13	TRBV21-1	TRBJ2-3	NA	ASSKEARAADTQY
13	TRBV27	TRBJ2-7	TRBD2	ASSLSPSGTYEQY
13	TRBV9	TRBJ2-7	NA	ASSVVASWPSKQY
12	TRBV19	TRBJ1-2	NA	ASSTPGRDYGYT
16	TRBV9	TRBJ2-3	TRBD1	ASSVALRTGGSSPTQY
12	TRBV25-1	TRBJ2-3	TRBD1	ASQDRVSTDTQY
12	TRBV20-1	TRBJ1-2	TRBD1	SARAGQGTYGYT
12	TRBV19	TRBJ2-5	NA	ASSNGLVQETQY
10	TRBV30	TRBJ2-7	NA	AWREPPYEQY
15	TRBV5-1	NA	TRBD2	ASSLEASGGSWDEQY
15	TRBV29-1	TRBJ2-7	TRBD2	SVEDGFSGGSSYEQY
13	TRBV15	TRBJ1-2	NA	ATSNTPQDSGGYT
14	TRBV6-5	TRBJ2-1	TRBD1	ASSWSRWTGHNEQF
12	TRBV7-2	TRBJ2-1	TRBD1	ASRGDSYYNEQF
14	TRBV18	TRBJ2-6	NA	ASSLGSGSGANVLT
13	TRBV6-5	TRBJ1-4	NA	ASSPLTLPYEKLF
12	TRBV12-3/TRBV12-4	TRBJ2-5	TRBD1	ASSSTGDGETQY
12	TRBV20-1	TRBJ1-2	TRBD1	SAASGGSPYGYT
11	TRBV5-1	TRBJ2-7	TRBD1	ASRAGTGYEQY
13	TRBV7-2	TRBJ2-1	NA	ASSLVGTRPNEQF
11	TRBV2	TRBJ2-1	NA	ASSEERGGEQF
14	TRBV12-3/TRBV12-4	TRBJ2-1	TRBD2	ASSLGLAGGPYEQF
17	TRBV2	TRBJ2-3	TRBD2	ASRYPGTSSFEPTDTQY
11	TRBV10-3	TRBJ1-5	NA	AIGRESNQPQH
15	TRBV28	TRBJ2-1	NA	ASSRSPLRSSYNEQF
9	TRBV12-3/TRBV12-4	TRBJ2-7	NA	ASRSVEIQY